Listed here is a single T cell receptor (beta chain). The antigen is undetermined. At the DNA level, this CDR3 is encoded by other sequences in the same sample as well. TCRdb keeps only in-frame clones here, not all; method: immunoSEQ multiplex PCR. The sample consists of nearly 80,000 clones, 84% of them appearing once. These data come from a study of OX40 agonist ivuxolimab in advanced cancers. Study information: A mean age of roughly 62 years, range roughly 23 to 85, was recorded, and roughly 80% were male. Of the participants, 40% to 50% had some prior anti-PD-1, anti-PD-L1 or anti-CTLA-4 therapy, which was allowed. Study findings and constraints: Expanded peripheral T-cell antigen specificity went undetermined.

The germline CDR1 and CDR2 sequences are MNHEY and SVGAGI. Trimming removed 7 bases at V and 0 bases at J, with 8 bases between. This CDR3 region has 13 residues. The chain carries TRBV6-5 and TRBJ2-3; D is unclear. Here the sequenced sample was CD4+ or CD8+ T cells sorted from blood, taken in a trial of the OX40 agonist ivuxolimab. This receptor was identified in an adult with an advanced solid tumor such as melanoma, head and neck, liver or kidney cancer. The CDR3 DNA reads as TGTGCCAGCACGGTACCTAGCACAGATACGCAGTATTTT. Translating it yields CASTVPSTDTQYF.